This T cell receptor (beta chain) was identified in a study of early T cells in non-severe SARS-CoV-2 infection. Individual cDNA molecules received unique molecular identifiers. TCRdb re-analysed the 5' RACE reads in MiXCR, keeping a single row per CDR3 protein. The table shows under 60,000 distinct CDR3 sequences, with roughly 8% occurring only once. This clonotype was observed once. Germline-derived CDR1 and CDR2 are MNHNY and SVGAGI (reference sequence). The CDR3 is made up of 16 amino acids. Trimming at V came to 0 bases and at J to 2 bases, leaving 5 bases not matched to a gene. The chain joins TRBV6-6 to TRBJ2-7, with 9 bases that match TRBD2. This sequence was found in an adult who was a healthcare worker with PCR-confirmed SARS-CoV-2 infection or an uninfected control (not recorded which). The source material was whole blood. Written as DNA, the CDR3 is TGTGCCAGCAGTTACTCGACGATAGCGGGGGCCTACGAGCAGTACTTC. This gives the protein CASSYSTIAGAYEQYF.